This TCR beta chain is from a study of response to subunit inactivated influenza vaccine. The CDR3 extends over 14 amino acids. CDR1 is DFQATT, CDR2 SNEGSKA, per germline (reference sequence). Between the trimmed V and J ends, which lost 3 bases and 0 bases, there was a span of 10 bases. Findings and limits, study-wide: Only a handful of new T cells, the authors suggested, are recruited with each seasonal influenza vaccination.

A note on this clonotype: What it binds is not known.

Each CDR3 protein gets one entry after TCRdb re-called the RT-PCR reads with MiXCR. The sample records 630,000 or so distinct CDR3 sequences, 15% to 18% being singletons. The sequencing here drew on PBMCs from blood, taken 12 days after vaccination. The receptor comes from a man between 45 and 60 years old who received an inactivated influenza vaccine. The gene calls are TRBV20-1 and TRBJ2-3, with unresolved D. The CDR3 DNA follows: TGCAGTGCTAGTACTTACGGTAGCACAGATACGCAGTATTTT. Residues: CSASTYGSTDTQYF.